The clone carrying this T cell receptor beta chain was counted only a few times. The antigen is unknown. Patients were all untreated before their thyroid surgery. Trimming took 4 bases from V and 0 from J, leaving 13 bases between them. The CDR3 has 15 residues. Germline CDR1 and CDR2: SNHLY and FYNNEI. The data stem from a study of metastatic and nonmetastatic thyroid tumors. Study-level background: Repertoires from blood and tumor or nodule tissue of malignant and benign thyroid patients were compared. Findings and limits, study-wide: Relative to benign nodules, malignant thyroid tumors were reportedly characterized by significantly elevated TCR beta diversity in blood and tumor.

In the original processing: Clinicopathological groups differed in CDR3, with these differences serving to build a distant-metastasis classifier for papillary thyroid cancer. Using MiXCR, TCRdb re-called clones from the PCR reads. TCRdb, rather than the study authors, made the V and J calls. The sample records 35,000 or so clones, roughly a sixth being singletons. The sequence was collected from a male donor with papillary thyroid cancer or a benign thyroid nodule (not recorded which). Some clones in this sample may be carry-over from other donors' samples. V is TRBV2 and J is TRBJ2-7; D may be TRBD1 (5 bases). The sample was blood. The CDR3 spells CASSGEGAFSYEQYF. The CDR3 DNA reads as TGTGCCAGCAGTGGTGAAGGGGCTTTCTCCTACGAGCAGTACTTC.